The T cell receptor (beta chain) under discussion was sequenced for a study of OX40 agonist ivuxolimab in advanced cancers. A note on the overall study: Ivuxolimab was an agonistic, fully human IgG2 monoclonal antibody directed against OX40 (CD134), a costimulatory receptor. Peripheral TCRbeta sequencing aimed to test whether ivuxolimab altered TCR sequence diversity and caused clonal T-cell expansion. Partial responses occurred in three dose-escalation patients, of whom one had hepatocellular carcinoma and two had cutaneous melanoma. Of the 50 to 55 patients in dose escalation, about 20 had hepatocellular carcinoma, about 15 had melanoma, 9 had renal cell carcinoma and 9 had head and neck cancer. A male proportion of roughly 85% and a mean age of roughly 58 years, ranging from about 20 to 80, were recorded for the dose-escalation cohort. Prior anti-PD-1, anti-PD-L1 or anti-CTLA-4 therapy was permitted, and 40% to 50% of dose-escalation patients had received checkpoint inhibitors. Intravenous ivuxolimab was administered to patients every 2 weeks at six dose levels: 0.01, 0.1, 0.3, 1.5, 3 and 10 mg/kg. The paper reports the monotherapy dose-escalation portion (N of about 54 patients) of the phase I ivuxolimab trial. The investigation overall reported the following: The antigen specificity of the clonally expanded peripheral T cells was not determined. In the 0.1-3.0 mg/kg groups, partial responders were among the patients with the lowest normalized peripheral clonal expansion, particularly in CD8+ T cells. After ivuxolimab, CD8+ T cells had more expanded clones than CD4+ T cells on average. At doses of 0.1 to 3.0 mg/kg, clonal expansion of both CD4+ and CD8+ blood T cells was observed from baseline to week 6. Low levels of normalized T-cell clonal expansion were also seen in some nonresponding patients.

This clone has only one observation. Its antigen specificity is not known. Base quality data are lacking; no much larger clone is found one base away. Genomic DNA was extracted from sorted cells for sequencing of the TCRbeta CDR3 region. The immunoSEQ Assay was used for sequencing of TCRbeta CDR3 regions. TCRdb retrieved this table from immuneACCESS and kept in-frame rearrangements only. Not all clones are present; in checked studies, unresolved V genes account for under half, and no reason is known for the remainder. This sample is represented by 20,000 to 25,000 clones; 75% to 80% of them were singletons. Together, the top ten hold about 16% of the sample. Patients with autoimmune disease history or receiving systemic immunosuppression were excluded from the trial. Peripheral blood for TCR sequencing was collected from all dose cohorts at baseline, on cycle 4 day 1, and on cycle 7 day 1. Samples came from an open-label, multicenter, first-in-human phase I dose-escalation trial of ivuxolimab. Adults with locally advanced or metastatic melanoma, renal cell, hepatocellular, or head and neck squamous cell carcinoma were enrolled in the trial. Before TCR sequencing, CD4+ and CD8+ T cells were separately sorted from peripheral blood.

The sample here was CD4+ or CD8+ T cells sorted from blood, taken in a trial of the OX40 agonist ivuxolimab. The TCR sequence derives from an adult with an advanced solid tumor such as melanoma, head and neck, liver or kidney cancer.

The CDR3 corresponds to CSVDGTDRDTDTQYF. The sequenced DNA is TGCAGCGTTGATGGGACAGACAGAGACACAGATACGCAGTATTTT. The chain is made from TRBV29-1 and TRBJ2-3; 7 central nucleotides agree with TRBD1. CDR1 and CDR2, per the germline V gene, are SQVTM and ANQGSEA. V and J are trimmed by 3 bases and 2 bases, and the gene matches miss 8 bases of the junction. Spanning cysteine to phenylalanine, the CDR3 consists of 15 amino acids. CDR3 DNA is the only sequence kept; it has 45 bases, read in frame from the first base.